This T cell receptor (beta chain) was identified in a study of tumor-infiltrating lymphocytes in primary liver carcinoma. Synthesis of TCR beta cDNA was carried out from around 540 ng total RNA with a constant-region primer. Libraries for TCR beta were built through three nested multiplex PCR rounds, which together made up a slightly modified ARM-PCR procedure. The two initial PCR rounds, around 11 cycles each, used TRBV1-TRBV30 forward and C-beta reverse primers. In TCRdb, the multiplex PCR reads were re-called with MiXCR into one record per CDR3 protein. The sample comprises 300,000 to 400,000 distinct CDR3 sequences, around three fifths of which are singletons, and about 6.5% rests with the top ten. Germline DNA was also extracted, while the blood RNA originated from unsorted whole blood. Losses at the gene ends were 7 bases for V and 6 bases for J; bases not matched to a gene: 8. Germline V gene data show CDR1 as MNHNY and CDR2 as SVGAGI (reference sequence). The CDR3 extends over 14 amino acids.

The origin of this receptor is a man aged 40-49 years with primary liver carcinoma and hepatitis B virus infection. The chain links TRBV6-6 to TRBJ2-1; 8 positions agree with TRBD2. The sample taken for sequencing was peripheral blood. The CDR3 DNA sequence: TGTGCCAGCACAATAGGCGGGAGGAGCAATGAGCAGTTCTTC. It codes for CASTIGGRSNEQFF.